This TCR beta chain was found in a study of T cell repertoires in cytomegalovirus infection. About the research overall: Through public TCR beta signatures, both CMV infection and matching HLA type were indicated.

TCRdb processed the reads anew with MiXCR; each CDR3 protein has one entry. The data contain more than 350,000 distinct CDR3 sequences, 30% to 40% of them singletons. Germline values: CDR1 SNHLY, CDR2 FYNNEI. There are 14 residues in the CDR3. The ends were cut back, 2 bases at V and 2 bases at J, with 7 bases in the middle. Points from the study as a whole: HLA-C-restricted CMV-specific TCR beta clonotypes were dominant in the ex vivo response.

There are many counts of this clonotype. Its antigen is not identified. The rearrangement uses TRBV2 and TRBJ1-5; D is undetermined. Sequencing was performed on PBMCs. The receptor was isolated from a human donor in good health (CMV status not recorded). Some clones in this sample may be carry-over from other donors' samples. The CDR3 bases are TGTGCCAGCAGTGAATTGGTGGGCAATCAGCCCCAGCATTTT. Its translation is CASSELVGNQPQHF.